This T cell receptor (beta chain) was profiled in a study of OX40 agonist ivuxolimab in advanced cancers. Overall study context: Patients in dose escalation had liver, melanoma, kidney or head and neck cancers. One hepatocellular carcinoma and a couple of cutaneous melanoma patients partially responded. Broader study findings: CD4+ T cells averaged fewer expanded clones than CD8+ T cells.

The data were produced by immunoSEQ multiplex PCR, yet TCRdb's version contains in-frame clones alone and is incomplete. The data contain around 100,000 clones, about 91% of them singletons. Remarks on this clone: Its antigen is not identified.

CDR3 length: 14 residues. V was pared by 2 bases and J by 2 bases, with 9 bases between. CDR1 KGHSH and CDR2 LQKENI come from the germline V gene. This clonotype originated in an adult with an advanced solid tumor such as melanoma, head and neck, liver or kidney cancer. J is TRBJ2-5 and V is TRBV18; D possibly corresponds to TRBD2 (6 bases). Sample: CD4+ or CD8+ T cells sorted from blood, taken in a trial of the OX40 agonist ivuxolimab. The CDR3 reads CASSPNSGQETQYF. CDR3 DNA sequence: TGTGCCAGCTCACCAAATAGCGGACAAGAGACCCAGTACTTC.